What follows are 5 T cell receptor beta chains derived from one specimen sequenced in a study of blood T cell repertoires in COVID-19 (TCRdb year 2020). The library was obtained by the immunoSEQ multiplex PCR assay. The source is immuneACCESS, and TCRdb retained only in-frame sequences with V and J called. Part of the clones is not carried over; for the studies checked, unresolved V genes explain less than half of this, and the remainder is unexplained. A total of 150,000 to 200,000 clones appear in this sample, 80% to 90% of them only once. Around 8.3% of the sample is held by the ten biggest clonotypes. Sequencing was performed on peripheral blood. The receptor set was obtained from a man aged 55 to 69 with acute or convalescent COVID-19.

The sample holds one count of this clone. The chain has TRBV5-1 and TRBJ1-2; 7 nucleotides align to TRBD1. Trimming at V came to 0 bases and at J to 9 bases, leaving 11 bases not matched to a gene. CDR3 length: 15 residues. Germline-derived CDR1 and CDR2 are SGHRS and YFSETQ. The CDR3 DNA sequence: TGCGCCAGCAGCTTGGGCCCGGGCAGGGGGAGAAGCTACACCTTC. It is translated as CASSLGPGRGRSYTF. Full variable domain (remainder filled in from reference TRBV5-1 and TRBJ1-2): KAGVTQTPRYLIKTRGQQVTLSCSPISGHRSVSWYQQTPGQGLQFLFEYFSETQRNKGNFPGRFSGRQFSNSRSEMNVSTLELGDSALYLCASSLGPGRGRSYTFGSGTRLTVV.

The chain links TRBV28 to TRBJ1-6, with D unclear. Trimming left V 9 bases short and J 7 bases short, with 13 bases between. The CDR3 extends over 13 amino acids. CDR1 and CDR2 (germline): MDHEN, SYDVKM. The CDR3 region has the DNA TGTGCCAGTTGCCCGGCCGGGAATTCACCCCTCCACTTT. Its translation: CASCPAGNSPLHF. Full variable domain (missing parts from reference TRBV28 and TRBJ1-6): DVKVTQSSRYLVKRTGEKVFLECVQDMDHENMFWYRQDPGLGLRLIYFSYDVKMKEKGDIPEGYSVSREKKERFSLILESASTNQTSMYLCASCPAGNSPLHFGNGTRLTVT.

This clone was counted between two and nine times. The genes are TRBV15 and TRBJ2-1; D call uncertain. Germline assignment: CDR1 LNHNV and CDR2 YYDKDF (reference sequence). Trimming took off 0 bases at V and 4 bases at J, with 10 bases between the two ends. The CDR3 is 15 residues long. The CDR3 loop reads CATSRDAASYNEQFF. CDR3 nucleotide sequence: TGTGCCACCAGCAGAGATGCGGCTAGTTACAATGAGCAGTTCTTC.

The chain is built from TRBV7-2 and TRBJ2-7, with a possible D match to TRBD1 (5 bases). V shed 5 bases and J shed 6 bases, with 17 bases lying between them. CDR1 is SGHTA, CDR2 FQGNSA, per germline. The CDR3 length is 14 residues. CDR3 nucleotide sequence: TGTGCCAGCAGCCCCATTGGGGCTGGAAGCGAGCAGTACTTC. Protein product: CASSPIGAGSEQYF.

This chain connects TRBV7-2 to TRBJ1-2, with a tentative D call TRBD1 (5 bases). Germline lookup yields CDR1 SGHTA and CDR2 FQGNSA. The ends were cut back, 4 bases at V and 1 base at J, with 10 bases in the middle. This CDR3 has 14 residues. CDR3 residues: CASSSWGGNYGYTF. CDR3 DNA: TGTGCCAGCAGCTCCTGGGGCGGTAACTATGGCTACACCTTC. Looking up the rest from reference TRBV7-2 and TRBJ1-2 gives the full variable domain: GAGVSQSPSNKVTEKGKDVELRCDPISGHTALYWYRQSLGQGLEFLIYFQGNSAPDKSGLPSDRFSAERTGGSVSTLTIQRTQQEDSAVYLCASSSWGGNYGYTFGSGTRLTVV.